This T cell receptor beta chain was captured by sequencing in a study of memory CD4+ T cells and cytomegalovirus serostatus. The sort gate was single viable CD3+CD4+CD8-CD45RO+ cells for memory CD4+ T cells. Profiled with immunoSEQ multiplex PCR; TCRdb holds only in-frame clones, not every one. This table has over 40,000 clones, around 78% appearing once. The CDR3 runs to 15 residues. Germline V gene lookup returns CDR1 GTSNPN and CDR2 SVGIG (reference sequence). The V and J ends lost 0 bases and 0 bases respectively, with 9 bases between them. The sample consisted of memory CD4+ T cells from blood. The chain joins TRBV30 to TRBJ1-3, with unresolved D. The TCR sequence derives from an adult in good health and CMV-seronegative. The CDR3 DNA reads TGTGCCTGGAGTGTAGGCGTCAGCTCTGGAAACACCATATATTTT. It encodes CAWSVGVSSGNTIYF.